This TCR beta chain comes out of a study of blood T cell repertoires in COVID-19. Trimming pared 0 bases from V and 3 bases from J, leaving 17 bases between. Germline CDR1 reads LGHNA; CDR2 reads YNFKEQ. There are 17 residues in the CDR3. Sequencing used immunoSEQ multiplex PCR; TCRdb keeps in-frame clones, though not all of them. The sample gives 43,000 or so clones, around 80% of which show up once; 20% to 30% is in the top ten. The sequence derives from a woman in her sixties or seventies with acute or convalescent COVID-19. Sequencing used peripheral blood. V gene TRBV4-2 combines with J gene TRBJ1-1, with D maybe TRBD1 (6 bases). The CDR3 DNA reads as TGTGCCAGCAGCCAAGAAGAAGGGACACCCATTGACACTGAAGCTTTCTTT. Its translation: CASSQEEGTPIDTEAFF.